This T cell receptor beta chain comes out of a study of blood T cell repertoires in COVID-19. V shed 2 bases and J shed 5 bases, with 19 bases lying between them. Per germline, CDR1 SGHDN and CDR2 FVKESK. The CDR3 spans 17 residues. Libraries were prepared by immunoSEQ multiplex PCR; TCRdb keeps only in-frame clonotypes and omits some of them. This sample yields hundreds of thousands of clones, of which roughly 89% are seen a single time; 2.5% to 3% belongs to the top ten. The chain carries TRBV14 and TRBJ2-1, with a tentative D call TRBD2 (6 bases). Sequenced sample: PBMCs or T cells enriched from blood (not recorded which). The TCR originated in a woman aged 50 to 60 who had been exposed to COVID-19. CDR3 region: CASSQRPLRGLNNEQFF. The CDR3 nucleotides are TGTGCCAGCAGCCAACGTCCTTTGAGGGGACTGAACAATGAGCAGTTCTTC.